The present T cell receptor beta chain was sequenced within a study of metastatic and nonmetastatic thyroid tumors. About the research overall: A comparison of repertoires was made across blood and tumor or nodule tissue from malignant and benign thyroid patients.

Nobody among the patients had been given any treatment before thyroid surgery. This clone was seen at least ten times. No antigen is known for it. General study results and limits: Significantly higher TCR beta diversity was reportedly seen in malignant thyroid tumors than benign nodules, in blood and tumor.

Authors' methods: A papillary thyroid cancer distant-metastasis classifier was built from CDR3 differences across clinicopathological groups. TCRdb reassembled clones from the PCR reads with MiXCR. The V and J calls follow TCRdb's processing rather than the paper's. Here the sample spans fewer than 45,000 clones, less than 25% being singletons. This clonotype was obtained from a female donor with papillary thyroid cancer or a benign thyroid nodule (not recorded which). Some clones in this sample may be carry-over from other donors' samples. Sequenced: blood.

CDR3 loop: CSATQGNGYTF. CDR3 in DNA: TGCAGTGCCACACAGGGGAATGGCTACACCTTC. The V and J genes are TRBV20-1 and TRBJ1-2; 7 nucleotides align to TRBD1. CDR1 and CDR2 from the germline V gene are DFQATT and SNEGSKA (reference sequence). J gave up 6 bases and V 6 bases, and 4 bases lay outside the gene matches. The CDR3 contains 11 residues.